The TCR beta chain described here comes from a study of blood T cell repertoires in COVID-19. Turning to the study itself: Material from acute and convalescent COVID-19 was sourced from the United States, Italy and Spain. The analysed material was cDNA or gDNA that came from T cells, B-cell-depleted T cells, or PBMCs.

Trimming removed 2 bases from V and 5 bases from J, with 8 bases in between. This CDR3 region has 13 residues. CDR1 is SGHRS, CDR2 YFSETQ, per germline. In the study's own analysis: Estimation of nucleated cell counts relied on the amplification of reference gene primers. Only in-frame clones appear in the TCRdb table, and some are missing; sequencing was by immunoSEQ multiplex PCR. V and J calls and clone size are copied from that table; D and trimming were computed from the DNA. The sample lists over 85,000 clones; more than 65% were seen once. The sequence was obtained from a woman aged 80 or over with acute or convalescent COVID-19. Source material: peripheral blood. The chain employs TRBV5-1 and TRBJ1-5; D is uncertain. In DNA, the CDR3 is TGCGCCAGCAGCTTTAGCACTGATCAGCCCCAGCATTTT. Translation: CASSFSTDQPQHF. Filled out from reference TRBV5-1 and TRBJ1-5, the complete variable domain reads KAGVTQTPRYLIKTRGQQVTLSCSPISGHRSVSWYQQTPGQGLQFLFEYFSETQRNKGNFPGRFSGRQFSNSRSEMNVSTLELGDSALYLCASSFSTDQPQHFGDGTRLSIL.